What follows describes a single T cell receptor beta chain. In this sample, this clone turned up once. Its target antigen remains unknown. It has no much larger one-base neighbor in the sample; base qualities were not kept. At the junction V is shortened by 4 bases and J by 7 bases; bases outside the gene matches: 8. Sequences MNHNS (CDR1) and SASEGT (CDR2) are obtained from the germline V gene. Spanning cysteine to phenylalanine, the CDR3 consists of 14 amino acids. The only DNA kept is the CDR3, 42 bases in frame from the first base. Healthy HIV-negative adults with no recently reported acute infections or vaccinations were included as donors. All donors were Caucasian adults living in Nashville, Tennessee, USA. CD4+ T cells were enriched by magnetic negative selection; naive cells were then positively selected on CD45RA, and the negative fraction formed the memory subset. Blood was collected by leukapheresis, and PBMCs were isolated by Ficoll-Histopaque density gradient centrifugation and then cryopreserved in liquid nitrogen vapor phase. Analytical flow cytometry was used to check the purity and quantity of each magnetically sorted T cell population. Genomic DNA was isolated from every sorted fraction and measured by UV absorbance on a Nanodrop 2000c.

These data belong to a study of shared clonotypes between healthy human individuals (dated by TCRdb to about 2020). A note on the overall study: The cohort comprised two women and three men aged 18 to 49 years. Leukapheresis yielded between about 0.94 and 9.5 billion PBMCs per donor. For each donor, CD4 naive and CD4 memory were each given three plates, CD8 naive was given two plates, and CD8 memory was given one plate. To increase sequencing depth and limit assay-specific biases, different laboratories used diverse techniques to prepare libraries and sequence TCR repertoires. The study deeply sequenced blood TCR repertoires of roughly five healthy adults to estimate repertoire size and the extent of clonotype sharing between individuals.

Results and caveats for the whole study, not just this receptor: Rarefaction of sorted-subset datasets indicated incomplete sequencing despite the large sequencing depth. Sampling was limited to blood, and TCR repertoires in tissue likely differ from TCR repertoires in blood. Estimated clonotype richness was generally larger for naive than for memory subsets. Pairwise subsampling led to the expectation that sequencing depth would affect the degree of clonotype sharing among donors. Compared with non-shared clonotypes, clonotypes shared by all four sorted-subset donors had higher generation probabilities. Across four donors, about 4.5% of naive CD4, approximately 3.5% of naive CD8, around 2.1% of memory CD4, and about 0.4% of memory CD8 clonotypes were shared. Because the study included a small number of donors, the genetic and exposure-history diversity represented was limited.

Using the deep immunoSEQ assay, TCR CDR3 regions were amplified from genomic DNA by multiplex PCR. For each cell subset, the extracted genomic DNA was distributed evenly across all wells of several immunoSEQ 96-well plates, and each plate served as one replicate. For sorted subsets, each replicate PCR was loaded with 200 ng genomic DNA, equivalent to roughly 30,000 T cell genomes. Purified libraries were quantified with a Qubit 3.0 fluorometer, sized on a Bioanalyzer 2100, and re-quantified with the KAPA Library Quantification kit. Every immunoSEQ 96-well plate was sequenced on a dedicated single-read 150-cycle Illumina NextSeq 550 flow cell. As for how the authors treated the data: Because only junctional sequences without quality scores were contained in the immunoSEQ output, filtering matching that applied to full-length reads could not be performed. Sequences were annotated with PyIR, a Python wrapper for IgBLAST v1.9, and V/J genes and CDR3 were assigned using IMGT germline references. Reads were filtered out if the reads had weak V/J assignments (E-value above 1e-6), no CDR3, stop codons, out-of-frame junctions, or ambiguous translated residues. V3J clonotypes were defined as sequences sharing the same inferred V gene, J gene, and CDR3 amino acid sequence. To compute the percentage overlap between repertoires, the number of shared unique clonotypes was divided by the size of the smaller repertoire. Repertoire richness was assessed with RTK rarefaction, the Chao1 estimator, and Recon v2.1 estimates of unobserved clonotypes. Generation probabilities were computed with OLGA for all TCRbeta clonotypes obtained by the gDNA method from a few donors. The immuneACCESS repertoire file appears here via TCRdb, limited to in-frame rearrangements. These files lack a portion of the clones; in checked studies, under half of the deficit traces to unresolved V genes, and the cause of the others is not known. V, J and clone size are taken as reported in that table, and D and trimming were inferred from the DNA itself. A total of roughly 640,000 clones appear in this sample, less than 85% of them only once. The biggest ten clones account for around 1.6% of the sample.

The sequence derives from a woman in her thirties in good health. The material sequenced was memory CD4+ T cells sorted from blood. This sample's cell subset or site label indicates: CD45RA-negative fraction. The sequence joins TRBV6-1 to TRBJ2-7; the central 9 bases match TRBD1. The DNA sequence is TGTGCCAGCAGTGCCCTACAGGGGGCTGGGGAGCAGTACTTC. It translates to CASSALQGAGEQYF.